This T cell receptor beta chain was found in a study of HIV-infected patients and healthy controls. Study-wide points: Size-matching overweighted rare events from HIV-infected data when comparing patients with controls. HIV-infected patients shared fewer CDR3 sequences between individuals than healthy controls.

Note on this clonotype: The antigen is undetermined.

The CDR3 consists of 14 residues. The V end lost 3 bases, the J end lost 5 bases, and 14 bases lay between the germline ends. Per the germline V gene, CDR1 is KGHSH and CDR2 is LQKENI. All unsorted peripheral T cells were captured because whole blood was used without fractionation. Peripheral blood, roughly 2.4 ml, was drawn for RNA extraction. Enrollment excluded donors with tumors, hepatitis B or C, or recent vaccination. Alpha and beta constant-region primers primed reverse transcription of around 0.5 ug RNA. Separate chain-specific third strand synthesis with multiplexing indices produced the alpha and beta libraries. In TCRdb, the 5' RACE reads were re-called with MiXCR into one record per CDR3 protein. The sample includes 7,500 to 10,000 distinct CDR3 sequences, approximately 8% of them seen just once.

Sequencing was performed on blood, taken before antiretroviral therapy. This clonotype was sampled from an adult with HIV infection. The donor label of this sample is uncertain. V is TRBV18 and J is TRBJ2-7, with D possibly being TRBD1 (6 bases). CDR3 DNA: TGTGCCAGCTCACCTGATACAGGGTTCCACGAGCAGTACTTC. Amino acid sequence: CASSPDTGFHEQYF.